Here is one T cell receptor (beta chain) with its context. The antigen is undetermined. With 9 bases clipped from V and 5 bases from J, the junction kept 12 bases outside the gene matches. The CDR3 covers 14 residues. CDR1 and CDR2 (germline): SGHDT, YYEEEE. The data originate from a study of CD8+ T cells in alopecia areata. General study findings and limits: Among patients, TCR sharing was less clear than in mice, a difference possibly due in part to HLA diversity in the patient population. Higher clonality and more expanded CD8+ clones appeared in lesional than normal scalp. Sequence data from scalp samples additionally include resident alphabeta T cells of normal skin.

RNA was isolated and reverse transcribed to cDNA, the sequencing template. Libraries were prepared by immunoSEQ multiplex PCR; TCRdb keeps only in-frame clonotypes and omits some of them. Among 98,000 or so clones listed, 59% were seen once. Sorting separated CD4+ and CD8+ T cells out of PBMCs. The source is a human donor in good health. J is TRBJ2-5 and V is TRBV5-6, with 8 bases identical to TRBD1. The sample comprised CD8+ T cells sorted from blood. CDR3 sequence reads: CAISDVGQGETQYF. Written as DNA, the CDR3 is TGTGCCATCAGTGACGTAGGACAGGGCGAGACCCAGTACTTC.